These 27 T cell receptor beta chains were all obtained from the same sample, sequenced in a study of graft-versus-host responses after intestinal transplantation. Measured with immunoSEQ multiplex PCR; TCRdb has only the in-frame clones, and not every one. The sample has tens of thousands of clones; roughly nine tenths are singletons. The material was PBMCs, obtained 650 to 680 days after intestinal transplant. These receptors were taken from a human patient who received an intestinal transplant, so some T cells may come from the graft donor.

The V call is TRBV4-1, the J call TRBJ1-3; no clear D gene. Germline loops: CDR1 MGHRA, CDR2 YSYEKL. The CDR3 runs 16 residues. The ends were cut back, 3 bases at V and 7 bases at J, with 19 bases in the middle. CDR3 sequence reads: CASSQNSVGSWNTIYF. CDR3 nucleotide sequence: TGCGCCAGCAGCCAGAACTCAGTAGGTTCGTGGAACACCATATATTTT.

The CDR3 is CASASFLRGDEQYF. CDR3 nucleotide sequence: TGTGCCAGCGCCAGTTTTCTCAGGGGTGACGAGCAGTACTTC. V and J are TRBV27 and TRBJ2-5; possibly TRBD1 for D (6 bases). Near its end, the DNA agrees better with TRBJ2-7, so the J call may be wrong. The CDR3 has 14 amino acids. Looked up from germline, CDR1 is MNHEY and CDR2 is SMNVEV (reference sequence).

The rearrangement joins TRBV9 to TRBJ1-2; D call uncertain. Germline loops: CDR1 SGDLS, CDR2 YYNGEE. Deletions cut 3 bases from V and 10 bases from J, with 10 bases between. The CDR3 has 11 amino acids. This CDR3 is CASSDQVAYTF. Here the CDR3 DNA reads TGTGCCAGCAGCGATCAGGTCGCCTACACCTTC.

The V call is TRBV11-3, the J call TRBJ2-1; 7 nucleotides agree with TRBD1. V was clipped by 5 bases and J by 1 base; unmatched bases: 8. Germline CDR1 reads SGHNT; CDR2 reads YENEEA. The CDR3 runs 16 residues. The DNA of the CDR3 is TGTGCCAGCAGCCCTAGTGAGGGGGCGTCCTACAATGAGCAGTTCTTC. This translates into CASSPSEGASYNEQFF.

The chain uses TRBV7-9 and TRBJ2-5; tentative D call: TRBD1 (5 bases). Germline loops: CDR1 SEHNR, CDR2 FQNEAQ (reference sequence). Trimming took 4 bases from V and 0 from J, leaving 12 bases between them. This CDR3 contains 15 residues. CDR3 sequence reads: CASSWGGRYQETQYF. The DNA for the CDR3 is TGTGCCAGCAGCTGGGGCGGCCGGTACCAAGAGACCCAGTACTTC.

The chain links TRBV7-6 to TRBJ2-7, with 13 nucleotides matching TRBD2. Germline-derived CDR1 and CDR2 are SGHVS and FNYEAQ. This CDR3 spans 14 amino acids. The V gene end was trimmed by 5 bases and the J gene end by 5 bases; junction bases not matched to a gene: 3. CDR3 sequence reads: CASSIGLAGDEQYF. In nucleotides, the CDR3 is TGTGCCAGCAGCATCGGACTAGCGGGGGACGAGCAGTACTTC.

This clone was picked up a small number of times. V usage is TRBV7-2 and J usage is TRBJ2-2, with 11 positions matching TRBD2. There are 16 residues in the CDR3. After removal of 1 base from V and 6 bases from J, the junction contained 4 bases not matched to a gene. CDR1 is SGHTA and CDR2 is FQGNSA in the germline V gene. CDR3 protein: CASSLVVAGGPGELFF. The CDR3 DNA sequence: TGTGCCAGCAGCTTAGTAGTAGCGGGGGGGCCCGGGGAGCTGTTTTTT.

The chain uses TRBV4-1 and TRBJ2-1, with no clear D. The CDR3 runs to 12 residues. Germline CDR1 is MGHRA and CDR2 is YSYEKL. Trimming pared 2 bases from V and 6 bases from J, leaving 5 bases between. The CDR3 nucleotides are TGCGCCAGCAGCCAATTGGCCAATGAGCAGTTCTTC. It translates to CASSQLANEQFF.

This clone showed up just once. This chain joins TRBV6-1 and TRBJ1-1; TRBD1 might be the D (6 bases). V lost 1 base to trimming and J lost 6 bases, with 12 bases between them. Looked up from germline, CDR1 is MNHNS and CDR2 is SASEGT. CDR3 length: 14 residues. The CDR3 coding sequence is TGTGCCAGCAGTGAAGGGCCCTACAGGGCTGAAGCTTTCTTT. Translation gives CASSEGPYRAEAFF.

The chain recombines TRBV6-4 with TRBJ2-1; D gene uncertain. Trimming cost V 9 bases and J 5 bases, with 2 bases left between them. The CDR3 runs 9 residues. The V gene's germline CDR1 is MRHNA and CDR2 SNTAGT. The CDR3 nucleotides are TGTGCCAGGGACAATGAGCAGTTCTTC. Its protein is CARDNEQFF.

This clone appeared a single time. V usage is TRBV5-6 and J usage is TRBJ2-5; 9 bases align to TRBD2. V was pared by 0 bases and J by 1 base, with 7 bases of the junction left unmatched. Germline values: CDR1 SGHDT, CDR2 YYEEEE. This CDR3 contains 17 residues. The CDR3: CASSLARSGGSQETQYF. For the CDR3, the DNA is TGTGCCAGCAGCTTGGCTCGGAGCGGGGGGAGCCAAGAGACCCAGTACTTC. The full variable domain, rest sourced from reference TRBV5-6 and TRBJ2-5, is DAGVTQSPTHLIKTRGQQVTLRCSPKSGHDTVSWYQQALGQGPQFIFQYYEEEERQRGNFPDRFSGHQFPNYSSELNVNALLLGDSALYLCASSLARSGGSQETQYFGPGTRLLVL.

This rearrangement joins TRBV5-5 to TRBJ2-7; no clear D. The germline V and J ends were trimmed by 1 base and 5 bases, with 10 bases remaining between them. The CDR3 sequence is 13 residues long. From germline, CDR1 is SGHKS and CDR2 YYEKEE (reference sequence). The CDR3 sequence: CASSLRWADEQYF. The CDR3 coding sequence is TGTGCCAGCAGCTTGCGGTGGGCGGACGAGCAGTACTTC.

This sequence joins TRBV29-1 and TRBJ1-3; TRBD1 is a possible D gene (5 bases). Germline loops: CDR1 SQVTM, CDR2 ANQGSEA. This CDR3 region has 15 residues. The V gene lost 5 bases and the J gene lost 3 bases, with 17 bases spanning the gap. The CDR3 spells CSVLTSGTNGNTIYF. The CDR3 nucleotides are TGCAGCGTTCTCACCTCCGGGACGAATGGAAACACCATATATTTT.

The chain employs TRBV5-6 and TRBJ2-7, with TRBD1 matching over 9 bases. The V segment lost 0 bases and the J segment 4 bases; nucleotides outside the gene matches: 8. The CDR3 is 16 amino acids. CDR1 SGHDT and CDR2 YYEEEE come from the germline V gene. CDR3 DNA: TGTGCCAGCAGCTTGGCATTTGCGGGACAGGGATACGAGCAGTACTTC. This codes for CASSLAFAGQGYEQYF.

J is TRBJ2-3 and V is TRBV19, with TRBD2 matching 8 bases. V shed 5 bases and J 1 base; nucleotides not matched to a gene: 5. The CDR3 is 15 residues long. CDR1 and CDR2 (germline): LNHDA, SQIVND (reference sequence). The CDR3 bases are TGTGCCAGTAGTTTCACTAGCGGAGGCACAGATACGCAGTATTTT. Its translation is CASSFTSGGTDTQYF.

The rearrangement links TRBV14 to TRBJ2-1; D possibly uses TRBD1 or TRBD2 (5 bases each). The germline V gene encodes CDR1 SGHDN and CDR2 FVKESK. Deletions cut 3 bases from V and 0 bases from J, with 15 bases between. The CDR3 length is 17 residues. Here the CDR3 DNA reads TGTGCCAGCAGCCAGAGGGGCCTATCAATCTCCTACAATGAGCAGTTCTTC. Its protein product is CASSQRGLSISYNEQFF.

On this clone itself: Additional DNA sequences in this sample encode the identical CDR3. The CDR3 DNA reads TGTGCCATCAGGATAGCGGGGGGGCGTCGGACCGGGGAGCTGTTTTTT. The encoded protein is CAIRIAGGRRTGELFF. This chain links TRBV10-3 with TRBJ2-2, with 11 bases matching TRBD2. This CDR3 has 16 amino acids. V was clipped by 6 bases and J by 5 bases; unmatched bases: 8. Germline assignment: CDR1 ENHRY and CDR2 SYGVKD.

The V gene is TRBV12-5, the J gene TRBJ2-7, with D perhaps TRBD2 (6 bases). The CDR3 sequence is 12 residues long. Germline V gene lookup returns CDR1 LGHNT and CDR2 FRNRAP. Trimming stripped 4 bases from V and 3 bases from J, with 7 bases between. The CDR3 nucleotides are TGTGCTAGTGGTTGGGGGGACTACGAGCAGTACTTC. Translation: CASGWGDYEQYF.

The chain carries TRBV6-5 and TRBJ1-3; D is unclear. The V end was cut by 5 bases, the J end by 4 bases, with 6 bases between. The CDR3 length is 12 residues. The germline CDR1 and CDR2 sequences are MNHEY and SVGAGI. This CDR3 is CASSSNGNTIYF. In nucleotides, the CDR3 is TGTGCCAGCAGTAGCAACGGAAACACCATATATTTT.

The CDR3 nucleotides read TGTGCCTGGACAAGGGGGAGCTCTGGAAACACCATATATTTT. Protein: CAWTRGSSGNTIYF. This chain joins TRBV30 and TRBJ1-3; maybe TRBD1 (6 bases). With 4 bases removed from V and 0 bases from J, the gap between germline ends came to 10 bases. The V gene's germline CDR1 is GTSNPN and CDR2 SVGIG (reference sequence). This CDR3 has 14 residues.

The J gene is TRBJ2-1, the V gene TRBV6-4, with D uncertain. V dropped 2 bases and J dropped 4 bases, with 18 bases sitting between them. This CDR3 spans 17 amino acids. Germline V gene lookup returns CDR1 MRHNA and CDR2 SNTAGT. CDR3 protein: CASSDPTASSLYNEQFF. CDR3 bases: TGTGCCAGCAGTGACCCGACCGCCAGTTCCCTTTACAATGAGCAGTTCTTC.

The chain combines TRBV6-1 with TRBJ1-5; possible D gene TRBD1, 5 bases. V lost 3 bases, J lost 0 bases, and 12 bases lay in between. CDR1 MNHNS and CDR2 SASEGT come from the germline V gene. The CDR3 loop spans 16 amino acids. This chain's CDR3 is CASSEPAGDSNQPQHF. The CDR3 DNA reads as TGTGCCAGCAGTGAGCCAGCGGGGGATAGCAATCAGCCCCAGCATTTT.

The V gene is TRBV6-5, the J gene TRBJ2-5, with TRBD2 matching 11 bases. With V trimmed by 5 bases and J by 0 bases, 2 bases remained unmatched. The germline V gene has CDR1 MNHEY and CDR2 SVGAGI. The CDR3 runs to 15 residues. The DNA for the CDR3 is TGTGCCAGCAGTGGGACTAGCGGAAACCAAGAGACCCAGTACTTC. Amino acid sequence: CASSGTSGNQETQYF.

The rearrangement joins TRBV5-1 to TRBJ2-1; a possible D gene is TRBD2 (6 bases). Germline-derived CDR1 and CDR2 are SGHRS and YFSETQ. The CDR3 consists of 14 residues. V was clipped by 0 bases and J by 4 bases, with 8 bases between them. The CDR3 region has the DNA TGCGCCAGCAGCTTGGGGGGGAGGTACAATGAGCAGTTCTTC. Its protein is CASSLGGRYNEQFF.

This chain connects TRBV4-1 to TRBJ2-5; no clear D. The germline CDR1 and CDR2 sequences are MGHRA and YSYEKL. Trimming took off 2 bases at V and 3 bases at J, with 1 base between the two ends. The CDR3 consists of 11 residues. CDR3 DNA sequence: TGCGCCAGCAGCCAAAAAGAGACCCAGTACTTC. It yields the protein CASSQKETQYF.

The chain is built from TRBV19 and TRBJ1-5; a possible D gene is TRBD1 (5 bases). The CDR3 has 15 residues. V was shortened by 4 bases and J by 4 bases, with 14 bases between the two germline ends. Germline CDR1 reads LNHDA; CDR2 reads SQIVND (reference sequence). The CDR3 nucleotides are TGTGCCAGTAGTAGTATGGGGGGACTTAATCAGCCCCAGCATTTT. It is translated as CASSSMGGLNQPQHF.

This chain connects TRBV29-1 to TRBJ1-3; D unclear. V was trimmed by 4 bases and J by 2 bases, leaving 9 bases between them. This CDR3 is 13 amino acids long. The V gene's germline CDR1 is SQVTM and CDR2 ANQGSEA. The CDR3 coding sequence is TGCAGCGTTGCGGGATTGACTGGAAACACCATATATTTT. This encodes CSVAGLTGNTIYF.